The 10 T cell receptor beta chains below were found in one sample sequenced in a study of identical twins. TCRdb ran MiXCR on the 5' RACE reads and lists one entry per CDR3 protein. The table includes over 550,000 distinct CDR3 sequences, 7% to 7.5% detected once. The same sample was also used in a study of yellow fever vaccine responses in identical twins.

Sequenced sample: PBMCs. These receptors all come from a woman aged 18-30 years in good health.

V gene TRBV4-2 combines with J gene TRBJ2-3, with 7 bases identical to TRBD2. Germline V gene data show CDR1 as LGHNA and CDR2 as YNFKEQ. V gave up 3 bases and J gave up 2 bases; unmatched junction bases: 5. The length of the CDR3 is 15 residues. CDR3 in DNA: TGTGCCAGCAGCCACCCCGGGACTACCACAGATACGCAGTATTTT. Translating it yields CASSHPGTTTDTQYF.

This clonotype was seen more than once but under ten times. CDR3 protein: CASSSGEWVEQYF. For the CDR3, the DNA is TGTGCCAGCTCGTCGGGCGAGTGGGTAGAGCAGTACTTC. V gene TRBV18 combines with J gene TRBJ2-7, with no clear D. The CDR3 is 13 amino acids. The V gene lost 6 bases and the J gene lost 7 bases, with 16 bases spanning the gap. Germline loops: CDR1 KGHSH, CDR2 LQKENI. Based on the CDR3 plus reference TRBV18 and TRBJ2-7, the full variable domain is NAGVMQNPRHLVRRRGQEARLRCSPMKGHSHVYWYRQLPEEGLKFMVYLQKENIIDESGMPKERFSAEFPKEGPSILRIQQVVRGDSAAYFCASSSGEWVEQYFGPGTRLTVT.

This sequence joins TRBV18 and TRBJ2-1; either TRBD1 or TRBD2 may supply D (5 bases each). Trimming left V 0 bases short and J 1 base short, with 13 bases between. The CDR3 spans 17 residues. Germline values: CDR1 KGHSH, CDR2 LQKENI. Written as DNA, the CDR3 is TGTGCCAGCTCACCACCTCTCGGGGCCAGTTCCTACAATGAGCAGTTCTTC. Translation: CASSPPLGASSYNEQFF.

This clonotype was observed a few times. The chain is built from TRBV7-9 and TRBJ1-1; weak D call: TRBD1 (5 bases). The V end lost 5 bases, the J end lost 7 bases, and 17 bases lay between the germline ends. Germline assignment: CDR1 SEHNR and CDR2 FQNEAQ (reference sequence). There are 14 residues in the CDR3. CDR3 amino acids: CASSPGRGLGEAFF. The CDR3 coding sequence is TGTGCCAGCAGCCCAGGAAGGGGTCTTGGTGAAGCTTTCTTT.

This clonotype was seen more than once but under ten times. V and J are TRBV20-1 and TRBJ2-1; possible D gene TRBD1, 5 bases. Trimming took off 3 bases at V and 0 bases at J, with 21 bases between the two ends. The CDR3 contains 18 residues. The germline gives CDR1 DFQATT, CDR2 SNEGSKA (reference sequence). CDR3: CSARPSKGRRFSYNEQFF. The CDR3 bases are TGCAGTGCTAGGCCCTCCAAGGGGCGTCGATTCTCCTACAATGAGCAGTTCTTC.

This clonotype was seen more than once but under ten times. V is TRBV7-9 and J is TRBJ1-1; the match to TRBD1 covers 9 bases. Germline loops: CDR1 SEHNR, CDR2 FQNEAQ (reference sequence). CDR3 size: 14 residues. The ends lost 6 bases at V and 6 bases at J; junction bases unmatched: 8. The CDR3 DNA reads as TGTGCCAGCAGATCCCCGGGACAGGGCGCTGAAGCTTTCTTT. Translation gives CASRSPGQGAEAFF. Together with reference TRBV7-9 and TRBJ1-1, the CDR3 gives the full variable domain: DTGVSQNPRHKITKRGQNVTFRCDPISEHNRLYWYRQTLGQGPEFLTYFQNEAQLEKSRLLSDRFSAERPKGSFSTLEIQRTEQGDSAMYLCASRSPGQGAEAFFGQGTRLTVV.

This clonotype appeared a few times. The J gene is TRBJ1-6, the V gene TRBV6-5; the D is unclear. Trimming left V 0 bases short and J 9 bases short, with 18 bases between. CDR3 length: 17 amino acids. The V gene's germline CDR1 is MNHEY and CDR2 SVGAGI. The CDR3 is CASSYSKSAQVGSPLHF. The CDR3 nucleotides are TGTGCCAGCAGTTACTCGAAGTCCGCTCAAGTAGGTTCACCCCTCCACTTT.

The chain carries TRBV29-1 and TRBJ1-1; possible D gene TRBD1, 5 bases. Trimming removed 4 bases from V and 1 base from J, with 10 bases in between. Germline CDR1 reads SQVTM; CDR2 reads ANQGSEA. The CDR3 sequence is 13 residues long. CDR3 loop: CSVVGTGNTEAFF. The CDR3 DNA sequence: TGCAGCGTTGTAGGGACGGGGAACACTGAAGCTTTCTTT.

This clonotype was detected ten times or more. The chain's CDR3 is CASSFEGTSSETQYF. In nucleotides, the CDR3 is TGTGCCAGCAGCTTCGAGGGGACATCCTCTGAGACCCAGTACTTC. The chain carries TRBV5-5 and TRBJ2-5; D may be TRBD1 (6 bases). The V and J ends lost 2 bases and 5 bases respectively, with 16 bases between them. Per germline, CDR1 SGHKS and CDR2 YYEKEE (reference sequence). The CDR3 totals 15 residues.

The rearrangement joins TRBV7-2 to TRBJ2-1; a possible D gene is TRBD1 (5 bases). The CDR3 contains 15 residues. Per germline, CDR1 SGHTA and CDR2 FQGNSA. The V and J ends lost 5 bases and 6 bases respectively, with 17 bases between them. The CDR3 nucleotides read TGTGCCAGCAGCGCCGTAAGGGGATCGGGCAATGAGCAGTTCTTC. Protein product: CASSAVRGSGNEQFF.